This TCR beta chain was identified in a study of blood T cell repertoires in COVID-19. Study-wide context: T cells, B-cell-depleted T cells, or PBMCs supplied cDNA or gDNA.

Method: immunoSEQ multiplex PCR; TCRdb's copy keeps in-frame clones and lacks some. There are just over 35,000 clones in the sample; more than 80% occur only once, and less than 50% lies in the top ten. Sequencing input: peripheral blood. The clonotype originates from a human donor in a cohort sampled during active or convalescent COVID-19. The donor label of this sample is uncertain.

The DNA of the CDR3 is TGTGCCAGCAGTTTGACAGGGAATGACTACAATGAGCAGTTCTTC. The encoded protein is CASSLTGNDYNEQFF. This rearrangement joins TRBV27 to TRBJ2-1, with 7 bases matching TRBD1. CDR1 and CDR2 (germline): MNHEY, SMNVEV (reference sequence). The J segment lost 3 bases and the V segment lost 3 bases, leaving 5 bases of the junction unmatched. There are 15 residues in the CDR3.